These T cell receptor beta chains were read from a single sample in a study of blood T cell repertoires in COVID-19. Only in-frame clones appear in the TCRdb table, and some are missing; sequencing was by immunoSEQ multiplex PCR. This sample has some 300,000 clones, with about 91% found just once. The sequencing input was peripheral blood. All receptors come from a woman aged 25-40 years who had recovered from COVID-19. Each CDR3 is given with its conserved first and last residue.

cdr3_length: 14; j_call: TRBJ2-3; v_call: TRBV9; cdr3_aa: CASSETPPPDTQYF
cdr3_length: 17; j_call: TRBJ1-2; v_call: TRBV14; cdr3_aa: CASSQAPGQGNDYGYTF
cdr3_length: 15; j_call: TRBJ2-1; v_call: TRBV10-3; cdr3_aa: CAIKLTGTGGDEQFF
cdr3_length: 15; j_call: TRBJ2-7; v_call: TRBV27; cdr3_aa: CASSPHQRGSYEQYF
cdr3_length: 14; j_call: TRBJ2-7; v_call: TRBV7-2; cdr3_aa: CASSLGQGGYEQYF
cdr3_length: 16; j_call: TRBJ2-3; v_call: TRBV19; cdr3_aa: CASTETSGGRPDTQYF
cdr3_length: 14; j_call: TRBJ1-6; v_call: TRBV7-3; cdr3_aa: CASSQGSYNSPLHF
cdr3_length: 14; j_call: TRBJ1-2; v_call: TRBV15; cdr3_aa: CATSRDPGAYGYTF
cdr3_length: 17; j_call: TRBJ1-1; v_call: TRBV2; cdr3_aa: CASSGPLQGGSFTEAFF
cdr3_length: 17; j_call: TRBJ1-4; v_call: TRBV7-9; cdr3_aa: CASSLALGLLANEKLFF
cdr3_length: 15; j_call: TRBJ2-6; v_call: TRBV14; cdr3_aa: CASSQSGTGANVLTF
cdr3_length: 16; j_call: TRBJ2-1; v_call: TRBV4-2; cdr3_aa: CASSQGGRISYNEQFF
cdr3_length: 16; j_call: TRBJ2-7; v_call: TRBV20-1; cdr3_aa: CSASNPALAGLGEQYF
cdr3_length: 14; j_call: TRBJ1-1; v_call: TRBV5-1; cdr3_aa: CASGGTGQGTEAFF
cdr3_length: 14; j_call: TRBJ2-3; v_call: TRBV19; cdr3_aa: CASSIGPNTDTQYF
cdr3_length: 15; j_call: TRBJ2-7; v_call: TRBV7-9; cdr3_aa: CASSLVGGSGHEQYF
cdr3_length: 14; j_call: TRBJ1-1; v_call: TRBV4-2; cdr3_aa: CASSQGQGSFEAFF
cdr3_length: 18; j_call: TRBJ1-2; v_call: TRBV4-2; cdr3_aa: CASSQDRNRRSSRDGYTF
cdr3_length: 13; j_call: TRBJ1-2; v_call: TRBV12-3/TRBV12-4; cdr3_aa: CASSEPGWVGYTF
cdr3_length: 18; j_call: TRBJ2-3; v_call: TRBV6-6; cdr3_aa: CASSRSPTSGDPTDTQYF
cdr3_length: 13; j_call: TRBJ1-2; v_call: TRBV27; cdr3_aa: CASSLEQGYGYTF
cdr3_length: 15; j_call: TRBJ1-2; v_call: TRBV2; cdr3_aa: CASRQGSTDNYGYTF
cdr3_length: 14; j_call: TRBJ2-7; v_call: TRBV5-8; cdr3_aa: CASSFRTSGYEQYF
cdr3_length: 13; j_call: TRBJ1-1; v_call: TRBV5-1; cdr3_aa: CASSLQGDTEAFF
cdr3_length: 14; j_call: TRBJ1-4; v_call: TRBV7-2; cdr3_aa: CASSLGQGNEKLFF
cdr3_length: 14; j_call: TRBJ2-4; v_call: TRBV9; cdr3_aa: CASSVASGGGIQYF
cdr3_length: 16; j_call: TRBJ2-1; v_call: TRBV11-2; cdr3_aa: CASSLSARGNRNEQFF
cdr3_length: 13; j_call: TRBJ2-7; v_call: TRBV19; cdr3_aa: CASSMTGTYEQYF
cdr3_length: 15; j_call: TRBJ2-5; v_call: TRBV24-1; cdr3_aa: CATSDTVGGWETQYF
cdr3_length: 14; j_call: TRBJ2-7; v_call: TRBV6-6; cdr3_aa: CASSYGNPGDEQYF
cdr3_length: 12; j_call: TRBJ1-1; v_call: TRBV10-3; cdr3_aa: CAISESRAEAFF
cdr3_length: 15; j_call: TRBJ1-2; v_call: TRBV4-1; cdr3_aa: CASSHFRDSNYGYTF
cdr3_length: 14; j_call: TRBJ1-4; v_call: TRBV5-1; cdr3_aa: CASSTTLEGEKLFF
cdr3_length: 11; j_call: TRBJ2-2; v_call: TRBV27; cdr3_aa: CASSSAGELFF
cdr3_length: 14; j_call: TRBJ1-2; v_call: TRBV6-5; cdr3_aa: CASSLWGGRGGYTF
cdr3_length: 12; j_call: TRBJ1-3; v_call: TRBV28; cdr3_aa: CASSTAGNTIYF
cdr3_length: 14; j_call: TRBJ1-2; v_call: TRBV5-1; cdr3_aa: CASSLGQGGYGYTF
cdr3_length: 16; j_call: TRBJ2-7; v_call: TRBV3-1/TRBV3-2; cdr3_aa: CASSLGILQGTYEQYF
cdr3_length: 14; j_call: TRBJ1-5; v_call: TRBV4-3; cdr3_aa: CASSQALSNQPQHF
cdr3_length: 13; j_call: TRBJ1-2; v_call: TRBV12-3/TRBV12-4; cdr3_aa: CASSPQGGYGYTF
cdr3_length: 14; j_call: TRBJ2-3; v_call: TRBV19; cdr3_aa: CASTLGGSTDTQYF
cdr3_length: 15; j_call: TRBJ2-3; v_call: TRBV7-8; cdr3_aa: CASSSGTGGVNTQYF
cdr3_length: 17; j_call: TRBJ2-7; v_call: TRBV5-6; cdr3_aa: CASEPPFITGGVYEQYF
cdr3_length: 15; j_call: TRBJ1-3; v_call: TRBV6-5; cdr3_aa: CASTEQGLTGNTIYF
cdr3_length: 12; j_call: TRBJ1-6; v_call: TRBV4-1; cdr3_aa: CASSLADSPLHF
cdr3_length: 13; j_call: TRBJ2-5; v_call: TRBV28; cdr3_aa: CASSLGGGETQYF
cdr3_length: 15; j_call: TRBJ2-7; v_call: TRBV11-2; cdr3_aa: CASAVSLGATTEQYF
cdr3_length: 15; j_call: TRBJ1-5; v_call: TRBV7-2; cdr3_aa: CASSLSGGGNQPQHF
cdr3_length: 14; j_call: TRBJ1-1; v_call: TRBV19; cdr3_aa: CASIHAGVNTEAFF
cdr3_length: 18; j_call: TRBJ2-7; v_call: TRBV3-1/TRBV3-2; cdr3_aa: CASSQDWGRGQGSYEQYF
cdr3_length: 12; j_call: TRBJ1-4; v_call: TRBV30; cdr3_aa: CAWRDRAEKLFF